This T cell receptor (beta chain) is from a study of blood T cells in healthy people across ages. The study's findings and limits: The unknown donor CMV status may have confounded expanded clonotype changes.

The second PCR ran about 6 to 11 cycles with a sample-barcoded 5' primer and J-beta primers. TCRdb re-called the 5' RACE reads with MiXCR, one entry per CDR3 protein. Here the sample spans about 1.4 million distinct CDR3 sequences, 59% being singletons. This clonotype was seen only a few times. Its antigen is undetermined. CDR3 length: 13 amino acids. Germline CDR1 is MNHEY and CDR2 is SVGEGT. V dropped 4 bases and J dropped 15; count of bases not matched to a gene: 12. This receptor was identified in a young man in good health. The chain has TRBV6-2 or TRBV6-3 and TRBJ2-1, with 7 bases fitting TRBD1. Sequencing was performed on blood. The CDR3 region has the DNA TGTGCCAGCAGTTCGTGGACAGGATCTGATCCGTTCTTC. Translating gives CASSSWTGSDPFF.